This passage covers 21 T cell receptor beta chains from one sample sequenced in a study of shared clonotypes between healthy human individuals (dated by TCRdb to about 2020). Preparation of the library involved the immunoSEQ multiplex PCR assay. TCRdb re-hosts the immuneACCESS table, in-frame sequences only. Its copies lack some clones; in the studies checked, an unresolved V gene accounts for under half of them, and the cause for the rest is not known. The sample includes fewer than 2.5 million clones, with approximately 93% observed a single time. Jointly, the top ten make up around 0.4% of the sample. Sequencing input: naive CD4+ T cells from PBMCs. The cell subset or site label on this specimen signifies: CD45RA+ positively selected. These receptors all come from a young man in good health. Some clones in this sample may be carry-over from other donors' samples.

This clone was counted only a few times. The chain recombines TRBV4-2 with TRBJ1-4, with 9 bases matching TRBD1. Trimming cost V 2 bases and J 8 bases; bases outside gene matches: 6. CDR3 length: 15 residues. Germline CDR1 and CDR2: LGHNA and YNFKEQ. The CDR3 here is CASSQSGQGREKLFF. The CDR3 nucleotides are TGTGCCAGCAGCCAATCGGGACAGGGTAGGGAAAAACTGTTTTTT.

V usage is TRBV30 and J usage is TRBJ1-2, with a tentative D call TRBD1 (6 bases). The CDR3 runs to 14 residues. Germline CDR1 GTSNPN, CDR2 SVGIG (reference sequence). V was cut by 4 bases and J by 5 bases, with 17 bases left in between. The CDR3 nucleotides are TGTGCCTGGACGCGCGAAGGGGGGAATTATGGCTACACCTTC. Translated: CAWTREGGNYGYTF.

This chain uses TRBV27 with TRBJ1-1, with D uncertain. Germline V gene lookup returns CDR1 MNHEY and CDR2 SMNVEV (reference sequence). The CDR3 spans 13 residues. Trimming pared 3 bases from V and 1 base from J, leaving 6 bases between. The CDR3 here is CASSFDWNTEAFF. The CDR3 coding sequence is TGTGCCAGCAGTTTTGACTGGAACACTGAAGCTTTCTTT.

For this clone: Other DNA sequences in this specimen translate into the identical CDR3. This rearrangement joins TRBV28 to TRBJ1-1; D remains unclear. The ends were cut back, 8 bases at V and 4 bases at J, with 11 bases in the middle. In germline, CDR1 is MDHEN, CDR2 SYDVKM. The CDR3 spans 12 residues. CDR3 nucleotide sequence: TGTGCCAGCTCTAACCGGGGCACTGAAGCTTTCTTT. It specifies CASSNRGTEAFF.

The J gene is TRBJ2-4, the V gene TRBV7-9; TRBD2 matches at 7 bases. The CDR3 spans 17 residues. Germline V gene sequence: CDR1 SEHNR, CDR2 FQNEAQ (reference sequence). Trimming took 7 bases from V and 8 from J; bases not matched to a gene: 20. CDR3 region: CASTPSRAGTVVDIQYF. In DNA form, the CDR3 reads TGTGCCAGCACCCCGTCCCGAGCGGGGACCGTCGTTGACATTCAGTACTTC.

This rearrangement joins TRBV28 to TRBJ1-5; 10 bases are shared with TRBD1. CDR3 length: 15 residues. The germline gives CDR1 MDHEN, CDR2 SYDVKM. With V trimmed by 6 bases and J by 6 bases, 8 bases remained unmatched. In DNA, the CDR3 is TGTGCCAGCAGATACCCCGGACAGGGGGGTCAGCCCCAGCATTTT. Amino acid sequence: CASRYPGQGGQPQHF.

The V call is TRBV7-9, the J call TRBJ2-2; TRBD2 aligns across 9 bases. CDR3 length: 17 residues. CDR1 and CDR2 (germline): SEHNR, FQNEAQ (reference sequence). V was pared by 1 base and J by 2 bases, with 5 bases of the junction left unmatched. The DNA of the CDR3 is TGTGCCAGCAGCTTAGGACTAGCGGATACAAACACCGGGGAGCTGTTTTTT. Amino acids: CASSLGLADTNTGELFF.

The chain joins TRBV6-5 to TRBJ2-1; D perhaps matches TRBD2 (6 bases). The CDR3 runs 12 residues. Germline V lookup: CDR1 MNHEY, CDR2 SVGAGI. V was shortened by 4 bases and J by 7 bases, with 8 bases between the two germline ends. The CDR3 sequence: CASSSGLNEQFF. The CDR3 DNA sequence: TGTGCCAGCAGTTCGGGACTTAATGAGCAGTTCTTC.

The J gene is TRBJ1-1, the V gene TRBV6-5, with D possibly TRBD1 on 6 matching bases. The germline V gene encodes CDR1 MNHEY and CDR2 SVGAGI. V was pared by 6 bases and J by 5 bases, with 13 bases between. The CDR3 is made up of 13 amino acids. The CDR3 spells CASRRGAWTEAFF. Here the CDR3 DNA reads TGTGCCAGCAGAAGGGGGGCTTGGACTGAAGCTTTCTTT.

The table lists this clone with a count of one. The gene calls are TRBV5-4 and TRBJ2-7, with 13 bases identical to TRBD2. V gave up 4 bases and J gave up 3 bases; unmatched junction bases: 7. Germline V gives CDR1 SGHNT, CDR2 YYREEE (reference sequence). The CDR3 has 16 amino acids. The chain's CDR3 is CASSSRTSGSGYEQYF. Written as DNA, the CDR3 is TGTGCCAGCAGCAGTAGGACTAGCGGGAGCGGCTACGAGCAGTACTTC.

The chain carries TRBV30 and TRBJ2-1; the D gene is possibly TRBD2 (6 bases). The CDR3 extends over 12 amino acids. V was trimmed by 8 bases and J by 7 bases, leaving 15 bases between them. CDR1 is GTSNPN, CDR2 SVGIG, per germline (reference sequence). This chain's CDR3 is CAVESLANEQFF. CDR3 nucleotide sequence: TGTGCCGTGGAAAGCCTAGCGAATGAGCAGTTCTTC.

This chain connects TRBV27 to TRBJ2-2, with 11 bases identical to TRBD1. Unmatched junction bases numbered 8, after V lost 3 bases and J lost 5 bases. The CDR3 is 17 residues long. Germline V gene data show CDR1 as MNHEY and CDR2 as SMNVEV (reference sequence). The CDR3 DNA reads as TGTGCCAGCAGTTTTACAACGGGGACAGGGGGTACCGGGGAGCTGTTTTTT. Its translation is CASSFTTGTGGTGELFF.

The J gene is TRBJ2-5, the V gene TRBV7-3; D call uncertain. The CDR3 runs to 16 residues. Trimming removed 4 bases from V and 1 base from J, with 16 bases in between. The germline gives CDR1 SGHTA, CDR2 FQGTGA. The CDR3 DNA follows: TGTGCCAGCAGCTCCGAACGACGCGGAGCCCAAGAGACCCAGTACTTC. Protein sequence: CASSSERRGAQETQYF.

The CDR3 coding sequence is TGTGCCAGCAGTGCGGGACAGCCGCAAGAGACCCAGTACTTC. Translation: CASSAGQPQETQYF. The chain links TRBV6-6 to TRBJ2-5, with D possibly matching TRBD1 (7 bases). Trimming left V 5 bases short and J 2 bases short, with 12 bases between. This CDR3 is built from 14 residues. Germline lookup yields CDR1 MNHNY and CDR2 SVGAGI (reference sequence).

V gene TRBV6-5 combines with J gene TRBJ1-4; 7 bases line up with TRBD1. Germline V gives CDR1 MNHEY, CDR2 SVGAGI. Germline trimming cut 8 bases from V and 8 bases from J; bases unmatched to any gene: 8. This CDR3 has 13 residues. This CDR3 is CASSRAGGEKLFF. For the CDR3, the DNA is TGTGCCAGCTCCCGGGCAGGGGGGGAAAAACTGTTTTTT.

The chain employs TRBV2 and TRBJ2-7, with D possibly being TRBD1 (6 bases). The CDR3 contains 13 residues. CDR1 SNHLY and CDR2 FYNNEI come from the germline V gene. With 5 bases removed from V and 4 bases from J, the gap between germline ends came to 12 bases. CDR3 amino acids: CASSLQGWYEQYF. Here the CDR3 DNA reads TGTGCCAGCAGTCTACAGGGTTGGTACGAGCAGTACTTC.

The chain's CDR3 is CASSLGVGPGLAGGPLRHEQFF. Written as DNA, the CDR3 is TGTGCCAGCAGTTTGGGTGTGGGACCGGGACTAGCGGGAGGGCCCCTGAGGCATGAGCAGTTCTTC. The V call is TRBV27, the J call TRBJ2-1; TRBD2 agrees at 16 bases. CDR1 and CDR2 from the germline V gene are MNHEY and SMNVEV (reference sequence). The CDR3 is 22 amino acids. V lost 3 bases to trimming and J lost 8 bases; unmatched junction nucleotides: 22.

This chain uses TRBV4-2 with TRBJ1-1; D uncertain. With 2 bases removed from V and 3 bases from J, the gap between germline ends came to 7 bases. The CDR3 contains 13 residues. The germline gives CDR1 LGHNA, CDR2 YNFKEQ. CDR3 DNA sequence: TGTGCCAGCAGCCAATTCGGGGACACTGAAGCTTTCTTT. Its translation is CASSQFGDTEAFF.

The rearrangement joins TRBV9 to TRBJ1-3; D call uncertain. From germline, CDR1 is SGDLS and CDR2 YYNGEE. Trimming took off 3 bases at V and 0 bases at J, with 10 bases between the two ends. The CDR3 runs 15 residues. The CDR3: CASSETPVSGNTIYF. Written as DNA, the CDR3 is TGTGCCAGCAGCGAAACACCCGTCTCTGGAAACACCATATATTTT. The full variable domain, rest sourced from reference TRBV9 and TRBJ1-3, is DSGVTQTPKHLITATGQRVTLRCSPRSGDLSVYWYQQSLDQGLQFLIQYYNGEERAKGNILERFSAQQFPDLHSELNLSSLELGDSALYFCASSETPVSGNTIYFGEGSWLTVV.

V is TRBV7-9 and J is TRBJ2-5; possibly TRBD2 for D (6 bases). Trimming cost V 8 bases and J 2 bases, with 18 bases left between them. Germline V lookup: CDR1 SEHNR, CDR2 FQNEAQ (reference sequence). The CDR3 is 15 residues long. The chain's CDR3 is CASGREKAVQETQYF. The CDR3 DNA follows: TGTGCCAGCGGCCGGGAGAAGGCAGTACAAGAGACCCAGTACTTC.

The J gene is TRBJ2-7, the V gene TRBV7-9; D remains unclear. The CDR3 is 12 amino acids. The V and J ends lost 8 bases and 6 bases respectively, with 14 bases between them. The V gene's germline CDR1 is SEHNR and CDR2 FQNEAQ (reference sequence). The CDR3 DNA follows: TGTGCCAGCGGGCTTTTTGGCGCCGAGCAGTACTTC. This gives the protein CASGLFGAEQYF.